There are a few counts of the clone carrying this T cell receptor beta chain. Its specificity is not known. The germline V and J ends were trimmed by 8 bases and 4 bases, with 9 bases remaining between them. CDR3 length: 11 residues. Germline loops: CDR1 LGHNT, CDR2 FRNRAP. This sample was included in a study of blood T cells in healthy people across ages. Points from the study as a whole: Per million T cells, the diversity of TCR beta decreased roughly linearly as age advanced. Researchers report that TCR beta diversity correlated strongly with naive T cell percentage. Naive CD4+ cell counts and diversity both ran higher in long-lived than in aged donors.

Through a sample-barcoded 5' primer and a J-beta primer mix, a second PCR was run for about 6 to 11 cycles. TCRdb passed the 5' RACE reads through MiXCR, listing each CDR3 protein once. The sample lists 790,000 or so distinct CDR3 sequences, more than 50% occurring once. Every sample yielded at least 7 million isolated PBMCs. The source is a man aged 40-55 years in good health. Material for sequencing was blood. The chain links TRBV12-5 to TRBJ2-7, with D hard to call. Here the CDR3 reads CASQVAYEQYF. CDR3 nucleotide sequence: TGTGCTAGTCAGGTGGCGTACGAGCAGTACTTC.